Below are 13 T cell receptor beta chains sequenced from a single sample in a study of blood T cell repertoires in COVID-19. The data were produced by immunoSEQ multiplex PCR, yet TCRdb's version contains in-frame clones alone and is incomplete. The data hold about 150,000 clones, with around 84% observed a single time. The sequenced material came from peripheral blood. These receptors all stem from a human donor with acute or convalescent COVID-19. The donor label of this sample is uncertain.

CDR3 region: CASSPTSGRSHEQYV. Here the CDR3 DNA reads TGCGCCAGCAGCCCGACTAGCGGGAGATCTCACGAGCAGTACGTC. This sequence joins TRBV4-1 and TRBJ2-7; 12 positions agree with TRBD2. V lost 4 bases to trimming and J lost 5 bases; unmatched junction nucleotides: 6. The CDR3 is made up of 15 amino acids. CDR1 and CDR2 (germline): MGHRA, YSYEKL.

J is TRBJ1-3 and V is TRBV11-2; 7 bases line up with TRBD1. Germline CDR1 reads SGHAT; CDR2 reads FQNNGV. The CDR3 has 15 amino acids. The V segment lost 3 bases and the J segment 4 bases; nucleotides outside the gene matches: 6. CDR3 nucleotides: TGTGCCAGCAGCTTGATAGGGGGCTCGGGAAACACCATATATTTT. It is translated as CASSLIGGSGNTIYF.

This rearrangement joins TRBV28 to TRBJ2-5; TRBD1 is a possible D gene (6 bases). CDR1 MDHEN and CDR2 SYDVKM come from the germline V gene. The CDR3 is made up of 15 amino acids. With 7 bases removed from V and 7 bases from J, the gap between germline ends came to 22 bases. This CDR3 is CASTPDSKVKWTQYF. The CDR3 DNA follows: TGTGCCAGCACTCCGGACAGTAAGGTTAAGTGGACCCAGTACTTC.

The chain couples TRBV29-1 to TRBJ2-3; TRBD2 aligns across 13 bases. This CDR3 region has 19 residues. From germline, CDR1 is SQVTM and CDR2 ANQGSEA. J lost 2 bases, V lost 7 bases, and 18 bases had no gene match. Here the CDR3 reads CSAELAGGPLTHYTDTQYF. The CDR3 region has the DNA TGCAGCGCCGAACTAGCGGGAGGGCCTCTCACCCATTACACAGATACGCAGTATTTT.

The rearrangement links TRBV7-6 to TRBJ2-3; D is uncertain. Trimming removed 1 base from V and 0 bases from J, with 8 bases in between. Germline V gives CDR1 SGHVS, CDR2 FNYEAQ. The CDR3 covers 15 residues. The DNA of the CDR3 is TGTGCCAGCAGCTTAGTAGTATCTAGCACAGATACGCAGTATTTT. It is translated as CASSLVVSSTDTQYF.

The chain employs TRBV9 and TRBJ1-5; the D gene is possibly TRBD1 (6 bases). The CDR3 loop spans 14 amino acids. In germline, CDR1 is SGDLS, CDR2 YYNGEE. V lost 0 bases to trimming and J lost 3 bases, with 7 bases between them. The CDR3 bases are TGTGCCAGCAGCGTAGGACAGGACAATCAGCCCCAGCATTTT. Residues: CASSVGQDNQPQHF.

The chain joins TRBV7-9 to TRBJ1-3; the match to TRBD1 covers 7 bases. The germline CDR1 and CDR2 sequences are SEHNR and FQNEAQ (reference sequence). The CDR3 runs 16 residues. Trimming took 0 bases from V and 1 from J; bases not matched to a gene: 3. CDR3 nucleotide sequence: TGTGCCAGCAGCTTAGCGTCAGGGGGATCTGGAAACACCATATATTTT. Translated: CASSLASGGSGNTIYF.

The rearrangement uses TRBV10-3 and TRBJ2-2; no firm D call. V lost 3 bases and J lost 1, with 9 bases in between. Germline V gene sequence: CDR1 ENHRY, CDR2 SYGVKD. The CDR3 has 15 residues. In DNA form, the CDR3 reads TGTGCCATCAGTGATACCCAGCGGAACACCGGGGAGCTGTTTTTT. Translating gives CAISDTQRNTGELFF.

The chain employs TRBV7-8 and TRBJ2-7; D ambiguous. Trimming took off 5 bases at V and 4 bases at J, with 9 bases between the two ends. CDR1 SGHVS and CDR2 FQNEAQ come from the germline V gene. The CDR3 consists of 12 residues. The CDR3 is CASSRITYEQYF. DNA of the CDR3: TGTGCCAGCAGCCGGATAACTTACGAGCAGTACTTC.

The chain is built from TRBV6-5 and TRBJ1-3; possibly TRBD1 for D (6 bases). The V end was cut by 7 bases, the J end by 0 bases, with 13 bases between. Germline values: CDR1 MNHEY, CDR2 SVGAGI. The CDR3 runs 15 residues. The CDR3 sequence is CASNPGAVSGNTIYF. CDR3 DNA sequence: TGTGCCAGCAATCCAGGGGCAGTCTCTGGAAACACCATATATTTT.

This clone appeared once. The chain combines TRBV18 with TRBJ1-6; possibly TRBD1 for D (5 bases). This CDR3 is built from 12 residues. CDR1 is KGHSH, CDR2 LQKENI, per germline. The germline V and J ends were trimmed by 8 bases and 8 bases, with 10 bases remaining between them. CDR3 nucleotide sequence: TGTGCCAGCCAGGGTGAGTATTCACCCCTCCACTTT. Protein product: CASQGEYSPLHF.

This clone showed up just a few times. V usage is TRBV27 and J usage is TRBJ1-1; D remains unclear. Germline loops: CDR1 MNHEY, CDR2 SMNVEV (reference sequence). This CDR3 has 13 residues. Trimming removed 3 bases from V and 0 bases from J, with 5 bases in between. CDR3 sequence: CASSFIVNTEAFF. As DNA, the CDR3 is TGTGCCAGCAGTTTTATAGTGAACACTGAAGCTTTCTTT.

The V call is TRBV27, the J call TRBJ2-2; 8 positions match TRBD2. CDR3 length equals 16 residues. Germline lookup yields CDR1 MNHEY and CDR2 SMNVEV (reference sequence). Losses at the gene ends were 1 base for V and 3 bases for J; bases not matched to a gene: 4. The CDR3 is CASSLFGGGYTGELFF. Written as DNA, the CDR3 is TGTGCCAGCAGTTTATTTGGCGGGGGGTACACCGGGGAGCTGTTTTTT.